Listed below are T cell receptor beta chains from one sample, sequenced in a study of T cell changes during pregnancy in multiple sclerosis. The protocol was immunoSEQ multiplex PCR, while the TCRdb copy is restricted to in-frame clones and leaves out a portion. The table lists around 80,000 clones, roughly 94% of them singletons, with approximately 2.5% in the top ten. Sequenced material: peripheral blood, taken before pregnancy. All receptors come from a female donor with multiple sclerosis, enrolled in a pregnancy study. CDR3s include the opening cysteine and the closing phenylalanine or tryptophan. D genes are given only for firm matches. Size tells how often a clone was seen (once, few, many) or the class of an expanded clone, and some rows leave it out.

cdr3_length,j_call,clone_size,v_call,d_call,cdr3_aa,cdr3_nt
14,TRBJ2-5,NA,TRBV5-1,NA,CASSRTTGTETQYF,TGCGCCAGCAGCCGAACCACAGGGACCGAGACCCAGTACTTC
14,TRBJ2-5,NA,TRBV7-6,NA,CASSFGGPQETQYF,TGTGCCAGCAGCTTCGGGGGGCCCCAAGAGACCCAGTACTTC
16,TRBJ1-1,NA,TRBV9,TRBD1,CASSGRDRGTDTEAFF,TGTGCCAGCAGCGGCCGGGACAGGGGGACGGACACTGAAGCTTTCTTT
15,TRBJ2-5,NA,TRBV7-9,TRBD2,CASSRTSGFQETQYF,TGTGCCAGCAGCCGGACTAGCGGGTTCCAAGAGACCCAGTACTTC
18,TRBJ2-7,NA,TRBV11-2,NA,CASSLEGSAVGSSYEQYF,TGTGCCAGCAGCTTAGAGGGTAGTGCGGTTGGGAGCTCCTACGAGCAGTACTTC
15,TRBJ1-3,NA,TRBV2,NA,CASRNPGTTGNTIYF,TGTGCCAGCCGGAACCCCGGGACAACCGGAAACACCATATATTTT
16,TRBJ1-5,NA,TRBV7-3,TRBD1,CASSLFSGQGNQPQHF,TGTGCCAGCAGCTTATTCTCGGGACAGGGGAATCAGCCCCAGCATTTT
14,TRBJ2-7,NA,TRBV5-4,NA,CASSSTRTPYEQYF,TGTGCCAGCAGCTCCACTAGGACCCCCTACGAGCAGTACTTC
12,TRBJ1-1,NA,TRBV19,NA,CASSFGVYEAFF,TGTGCCAGTAGTTTCGGGGTTTATGAAGCTTTCTTT
14,TRBJ1-5,NA,TRBV15,NA,CATSRGGGRQPQHF,TGTGCCACCAGCAGAGGGGGGGGGCGTCAGCCCCAGCATTTT
14,TRBJ2-7,NA,TRBV10-3,NA,CAIRDRRGRGEQYF,TGTGCCATCAGGGACCGTCGGGGCCGGGGGGAGCAGTACTTC
16,TRBJ2-1,NA,TRBV6-4,NA,CASSEEPTGFPNEQFF,TGTGCCAGCAGTGAGGAACCGACAGGATTCCCCAATGAGCAGTTCTTC
15,TRBJ2-1,NA,TRBV28,NA,CASTDEDSNNNEQFF,TGTGCCAGCACTGACGAAGACTCAAATAACAATGAGCAGTTCTTC
15,TRBJ2-7,NA,TRBV7-2,TRBD2,CASRGLADPSYEQYF,TGTGCCAGCAGAGGACTAGCGGATCCCTCCTACGAGCAGTACTTC
13,TRBJ2-1,once,TRBV27,NA,CASRGVTYNEQFF,TGTGCCAGCAGGGGAGTAACTTACAATGAGCAGTTCTTC
14,TRBJ2-7,NA,TRBV11-2,NA,CASSLVQGSYEQYF,TGTGCCAGCAGCTTAGTTCAGGGTTCCTACGAGCAGTACTTC
12,TRBJ2-1,NA,TRBV19,NA,CATTSSYNEQFF,TGTGCCACTACGAGCTCCTACAATGAGCAGTTCTTC
16,TRBJ2-3,NA,TRBV7-2,TRBD2,CASSLLAGVGTDTQYF,TGTGCCAGCAGCTTGCTAGCGGGAGTTGGCACAGATACGCAGTATTTT
14,TRBJ2-3,NA,TRBV19,TRBD1,CARINRGHTDTQYF,TGTGCCAGAATCAACAGGGGGCATACAGATACGCAGTATTTT
11,TRBJ2-7,NA,TRBV10-2,NA,CASREYNEQYF,TGCGCCAGCAGGGAGTATAACGAGCAGTACTTC
12,TRBJ2-1,NA,TRBV19,TRBD2,CAWTCGRGEQFF,TGTGCCTGGACTTGCGGGAGAGGTGAGCAGTTCTTC
16,TRBJ2-2,NA,TRBV18,NA,CASSPAGDRAAGELFF,TGTGCCAGCTCCCCAGCGGGGGACAGGGCGGCCGGGGAGCTGTTTTTT